The 21 T cell receptor beta chains reported below all come from one sample, sequenced in a study of PD-1 blockade in classical Hodgkin lymphoma. Measured with immunoSEQ multiplex PCR; TCRdb has only the in-frame clones, and not every one. The profile shows about 66,000 clones, 70% to 80% of them singletons. Relapse after autologous stem cell transplantation occurred in every patient, and brentuximab vedotin exposure varied. This specimen was peripheral blood mononuclear cells (PBMCs), taken before the second cycle of nivolumab. The receptor set was obtained from a human donor with classical Hodgkin lymphoma.

The V and J genes are TRBV18 and TRBJ2-7, with D unresolved. Trimming stripped 2 bases from V and 0 bases from J, with 8 bases between. The germline gives CDR1 KGHSH, CDR2 LQKENI. The CDR3 is made up of 14 amino acids. The CDR3 DNA is TGTGCCAGCTCACCAGAGGTAAGCTCCTACGAGCAGTACTTC. Translating it yields CASSPEVSSYEQYF. Filled out from reference TRBV18 and TRBJ2-7, the complete variable domain reads NAGVMQNPRHLVRRRGQEARLRCSPMKGHSHVYWYRQLPEEGLKFMVYLQKENIIDESGMPKERFSAEFPKEGPSILRIQQVVRGDSAAYFCASSPEVSSYEQYFGPGTRLTVT.

There are a few counts of this clone. J is TRBJ1-2 and V is TRBV6-5; 7 bases map to TRBD1. Germline V gene sequence: CDR1 MNHEY, CDR2 SVGAGI. The CDR3 consists of 12 residues. The J segment lost 4 bases and the V segment lost 6 bases, leaving 2 bases of the junction unmatched. CDR3 loop: CASRRDSYGYTF. The CDR3 DNA is TGTGCCAGCAGAAGGGACAGCTATGGCTACACCTTC.

This clone has only a few counts. CDR3 bases: TGCAGCGTTGCCGGCCAGGGCTACACTGAAGCTTTCTTT. It translates to CSVAGQGYTEAFF. The chain links TRBV29-1 to TRBJ1-1; D perhaps matches TRBD1 (5 bases). Per the germline V gene, CDR1 is SQVTM and CDR2 is ANQGSEA. The V gene lost 4 bases and the J gene lost 3 bases, with 12 bases spanning the gap. The CDR3 loop spans 13 amino acids.

V gene TRBV11-2 combines with J gene TRBJ2-7, with 11 bases fitting TRBD2. This CDR3 is 15 amino acids long. Trimming removed 7 bases from V and 3 bases from J; junction bases left unmatched: 8. Looked up from germline, CDR1 is SGHAT and CDR2 is FQNNGV. The CDR3 region is CASTPSGTSGYEQYF. The CDR3, as DNA: TGTGCCAGCACCCCGTCGGGGACTAGCGGCTACGAGCAGTACTTC.

The chain carries TRBV19 and TRBJ2-3; D gene uncertain. The CDR3 consists of 13 residues. The germline CDR1 and CDR2 sequences are LNHDA and SQIVND (reference sequence). The ends were cut back, 2 bases at V and 4 bases at J, with 7 bases in the middle. This CDR3 is CASSILGSDTQYF. CDR3 coding DNA: TGTGCCAGTAGTATACTAGGTTCAGATACGCAGTATTTT.

The V call is TRBV6-1, the J call TRBJ1-5, with D maybe TRBD1 (5 bases). This CDR3 contains 15 residues. The V and J ends lost 4 bases and 0 bases respectively, with 10 bases between them. Germline assignment: CDR1 MNHNS and CDR2 SASEGT. This chain's CDR3 is CASSVTVSSNQPQHF. Written as DNA, the CDR3 is TGTGCCAGCAGTGTGACAGTTTCTAGCAATCAGCCCCAGCATTTT.

The rearrangement joins TRBV6-1 to TRBJ1-4; D is possibly TRBD1 (5 bases). The CDR3 loop spans 14 amino acids. Germline CDR1 reads MNHNS; CDR2 reads SASEGT. The V end lost 6 bases, the J end lost 10 bases, and 18 bases lay between the germline ends. CDR3 amino acids: CASRRDPAGGKLFF. Written as DNA, the CDR3 is TGTGCCAGCAGGCGGGATCCGGCCGGGGGAAAACTGTTTTTT.

The chain has TRBV27 and TRBJ2-5, with D uncertain. The CDR3 is 17 residues long. V dropped 3 bases and J dropped 1 base, with 18 bases sitting between them. Per the germline V gene, CDR1 is MNHEY and CDR2 is SMNVEV (reference sequence). The CDR3 coding sequence is TGTGCCAGCAGTTTTCGCGTTGTTGGCGCCCTCCAAGAGACCCAGTACTTC. Translation: CASSFRVVGALQETQYF.

This sequence joins TRBV7-9 and TRBJ1-1; TRBD1 might be the D (6 bases). There are 14 residues in the CDR3. V was shortened by 5 bases and J by 4 bases, with 14 bases between the two germline ends. Germline CDR1 SEHNR, CDR2 FQNEAQ (reference sequence). In nucleotides, the CDR3 is TGTGCCAGCAGCGTACAGGGTGGCGGCACTGAAGCTTTCTTT. It specifies CASSVQGGGTEAFF. The full variable domain, in which reference TRBV7-9 and TRBJ1-1 provide the parts outside the CDR3, is DTGVSQNPRHKITKRGQNVTFRCDPISEHNRLYWYRQTLGQGPEFLTYFQNEAQLEKSRLLSDRFSAERPKGSFSTLEIQRTEQGDSAMYLCASSVQGGGTEAFFGQGTRLTVV.

A single count supports this clone. The V and J genes are TRBV4-1 and TRBJ1-3; possible D gene TRBD1, 5 bases. Germline V gives CDR1 MGHRA, CDR2 YSYEKL. This CDR3 is built from 16 residues. The V and J ends lost 1 base and 0 bases respectively, with 10 bases between them. CDR3 DNA: TGCGCCAGCAGCCAAGGAGGACAAGTCTCTGGAAACACCATATATTTT. Encoded protein: CASSQGGQVSGNTIYF.

A few counts support this clone. The chain joins TRBV7-9 to TRBJ1-2; D remains ambiguous. The CDR3 has 14 amino acids. The germline V gene encodes CDR1 SEHNR and CDR2 FQNEAQ (reference sequence). Trimming cost V 5 bases and J 3 bases, with 13 bases left between them. CDR3: CASSGNEVDYGYTF. CDR3 DNA sequence: TGTGCCAGCAGCGGTAACGAGGTCGACTATGGCTACACCTTC.

V is TRBV30 and J is TRBJ1-3, with D unresolved. The CDR3 contains 13 residues. CDR1 is GTSNPN and CDR2 is SVGIG in the germline V gene (reference sequence). V was cut by 0 bases and J by 0 bases, with 3 bases left in between. The CDR3 is CAWSVHSGNTIYF. As DNA, the CDR3 is TGTGCCTGGAGTGTGCACTCTGGAAACACCATATATTTT. Full variable domain (missing parts from reference TRBV30 and TRBJ1-3): SQTIHQWPATLVQPVGSPLSLECTVEGTSNPNLYWYRQAAGRGLQLLFYSVGIGQISSEVPQNLSASRPQDRQFILSSKKLLLSDSGFYLCAWSVHSGNTIYFGEGSWLTVV.

Turning to this clone: In the same sample, other DNA sequences code for this CDR3. The V and J genes are TRBV27 and TRBJ1-1; 7 bases align to TRBD1. CDR1 and CDR2 from the germline V gene are MNHEY and SMNVEV (reference sequence). This CDR3 has 15 residues. The ends lost 6 bases at V and 0 bases at J; junction bases unmatched: 7. The CDR3 loop reads CASSLTGTVNTEAFF. The CDR3 region has the DNA TGTGCCAGCAGCCTAACCGGGACAGTGAACACTGAAGCTTTCTTT.

The chain is built from TRBV25-1 and TRBJ2-7; perhaps TRBD1 as D (5 bases). The CDR3 consists of 14 residues. The V and J ends lost 4 bases and 0 bases respectively, with 10 bases between them. The germline V gene encodes CDR1 MGHDK and CDR2 SYGVNS. Written as DNA, the CDR3 is TGTGCCAGCAGTGCGGCAGGGCTCTCCTACGAGCAGTACTTC. It encodes CASSAAGLSYEQYF.

This chain joins TRBV5-6 and TRBJ2-7; D could derive from TRBD1 or TRBD2 (5 bases each). Looked up from germline, CDR1 is SGHDT and CDR2 is YYEEEE. V was cut by 4 bases and J by 12 bases, with 17 bases left in between. The CDR3 runs 12 residues. CDR3 region: CASSPGTGRLYF. CDR3 DNA: TGTGCCAGCAGCCCGGGGACGGGAAGGTTGTACTTC.

The rearrangement joins TRBV11-2 to TRBJ1-1; no reliable D call. V gave up 5 bases and J gave up 10 bases, with 20 bases separating them. Per germline, CDR1 SGHAT and CDR2 FQNNGV. The CDR3 totals 14 residues. The DNA for the CDR3 is TGTGCCAGCAGCATTAATTTGGACCATGGAGGAGCTTTCTTT. It codes for CASSINLDHGGAFF.

The CDR3 loop reads CASSRTGLTSGNTIYF. The CDR3 nucleotides are TGTGCCAGCAGTCGAACAGGCCTTACCTCTGGAAACACCATATATTTT. The V and J genes are TRBV27 and TRBJ1-3; D is possibly TRBD1 (5 bases). This CDR3 comprises 16 residues. V dropped 5 bases and J dropped 0 bases, with 14 bases sitting between them. Germline V gives CDR1 MNHEY, CDR2 SMNVEV (reference sequence).

The V and J genes are TRBV27 and TRBJ1-1; weak D call: TRBD1 (6 bases). This CDR3 comprises 14 residues. Trimming left V 3 bases short and J 5 bases short, with 13 bases between. The germline CDR1 and CDR2 sequences are MNHEY and SMNVEV (reference sequence). The DNA of the CDR3 is TGTGCCAGCAGTTTCGACAGGACAGCTACTGAAGCTTTCTTT. The encoded protein is CASSFDRTATEAFF.

V and J are TRBV29-1 and TRBJ1-2; D unresolved. Germline V gives CDR1 SQVTM, CDR2 ANQGSEA. There are 11 residues in the CDR3. Trimming took 3 bases from V and 4 from J, leaving 6 bases between them. The CDR3 DNA reads as TGCAGCGTTGAGGTCCTCTATGGCTACACCTTC. Encoded protein: CSVEVLYGYTF.

Only one count was recorded for this clone. The same CDR3 is also encoded by other DNA sequences in this sample. The V and J genes are TRBV5-1 and TRBJ2-2; 7 bases are shared with TRBD2. Germline V gives CDR1 SGHRS, CDR2 YFSETQ. J lost 2 bases, V lost 0 bases, and 1 base had no gene match. This CDR3 region has 15 residues. CDR3 amino acids: CASSLAGGNTGELFF. CDR3 nucleotide sequence: TGCGCCAGCAGCTTGGCGGGAGGCAACACCGGGGAGCTGTTTTTT.

The chain links TRBV5-4 to TRBJ2-7, with D maybe TRBD2 (6 bases). Deletions cut 3 bases from V and 4 bases from J, with 14 bases between. The CDR3 length is 14 residues. Germline V lookup: CDR1 SGHNT, CDR2 YYREEE (reference sequence). The CDR3 loop reads CASSSGLSIYEQYF. The CDR3 region has the DNA TGTGCCAGCAGCTCGGGACTTTCTATATACGAGCAGTACTTC.